Within the sample, the clone carrying this T cell receptor beta chain is medium-sized (0.01 to 0.1%). This beta chain represents an off-target read in a library built for alpha chains; its size is of limited meaning. This sample is drawn from a study of spatial heterogeneity in lung cancer. Background on the study: Compared with alpha-chain sequences, beta-chain sequences were consistently detected in greater numbers.

TCR cDNA molecules each carried a unique molecular identifier. TCRdb redid the calling of the 5' RACE reads with MiXCR, one entry per CDR3 protein. The table lists approximately 9,400 distinct CDR3 sequences, roughly 5% of them singletons. Time point noted: sample taken at primary tumor resection. No cells were sorted before sequencing. The whole RNA sequenced was extracted from tumor, nontumor lung or frozen PBMC. Samples were donated by 72 untreated early-stage non-small cell lung cancer patients. Germline V gene sequence: CDR1 MDHEN, CDR2 SYDVKM. The CDR3 is made up of 14 amino acids. J lost 2 bases, V lost 5 bases, and 4 bases had no gene match.

The TCR comes from a male donor with early-stage non-small cell lung cancer. The rearrangement links TRBV28 to TRBJ2-5; 8 bases map to TRBD1. The sequencing here drew on PBMCs, taken at surgery. CDR3 region: CASSGGTGQETQYF. The DNA for the CDR3 is TGTGCCAGCAGTGGCGGGACAGGACAAGAGACCCAGTACTTC.